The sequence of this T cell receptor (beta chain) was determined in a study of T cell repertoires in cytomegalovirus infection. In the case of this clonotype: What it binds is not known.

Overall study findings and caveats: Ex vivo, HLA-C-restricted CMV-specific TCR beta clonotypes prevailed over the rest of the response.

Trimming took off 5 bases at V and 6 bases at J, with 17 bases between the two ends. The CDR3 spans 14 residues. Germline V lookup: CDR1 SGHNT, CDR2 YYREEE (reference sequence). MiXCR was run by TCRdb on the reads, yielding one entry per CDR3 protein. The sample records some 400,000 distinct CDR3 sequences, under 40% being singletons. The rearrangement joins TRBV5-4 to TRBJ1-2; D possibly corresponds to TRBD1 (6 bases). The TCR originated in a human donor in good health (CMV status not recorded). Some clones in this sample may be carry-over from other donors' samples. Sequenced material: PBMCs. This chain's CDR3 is CASSGGLIVDGYTF. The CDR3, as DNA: TGTGCCAGCAGTGGGGGGCTAATCGTTGATGGCTACACCTTC.